This T cell receptor (beta chain) was retrieved from a study of OX40 agonist ivuxolimab in advanced cancers. Study background: Patients were treated with ivuxolimab, an agonistic anti-OX40 (CD134) antibody. Those enrolled were 82.7% male, with a mean age of about 60 years and ages from about 20 to 85. General study points: Researchers did not determine the expanded peripheral T cells' antigen specificity.

TCRdb keeps only in-frame clones here, not all; method: immunoSEQ multiplex PCR. Of 55,000 to 60,000 clones detected, about 82% appear once; the ten largest clones hold 2.5% to 3%. Comment on this clone: Its antigen remains unidentified.

CDR1 is DFQATT, CDR2 SNEGSKA, per germline (reference sequence). With 0 bases removed from V and 5 bases from J, the gap between germline ends came to 4 bases. The CDR3 covers 11 residues. This receptor was taken from an adult with an advanced solid tumor such as melanoma, head and neck, liver or kidney cancer. The sample in question was CD4+ or CD8+ T cells sorted from blood, obtained in a trial of the OX40 agonist ivuxolimab. The chain employs TRBV20-1 and TRBJ2-5; D is unclear. For the CDR3, the DNA is TGCAGTGCTAGAGATCACGAGACCCAGTACTTC. Its translation: CSARDHETQYF.